A single sample is the source of the 17 T cell receptor beta chains below, sequenced in a study of cytomegalovirus exposure and HLA in healthy donors (dated by TCRdb to the late 2010s). The library was made by the immunoSEQ multiplex PCR assay. For the multiplex PCR, a mixture combining 60 forward primers for TCR Vbeta segments and 13 reverse primers for TCR Jbeta segments was used. The clones in this table, taken by TCRdb from immuneACCESS, are in-frame only. Not every clone is retained; where verified, under half of the shortfall comes from an unresolved V gene, and the cause of the rest is unknown. The sample has 100,000 to 150,000 clones on record, over 65% of them singletons. Together, the top ten hold roughly 3.6% of the sample. Sequencing was performed on PBMCs. The receptors shown here come from a young man in good health and CMV-seronegative.

The chain joins TRBV14 to TRBJ1-1; D is unclear. V dropped 5 bases and J dropped 5 bases, with 6 bases sitting between them. Germline V gene lookup returns CDR1 SGHDN and CDR2 FVKESK. The CDR3 runs 11 residues. DNA of the CDR3: TGTGCCAGCAGCGACTGGACTGAAGCTTTCTTT. Protein: CASSDWTEAFF.

The V call is TRBV7-9, the J call TRBJ2-1; the D gene is possibly TRBD2 (6 bases). Germline values: CDR1 SEHNR, CDR2 FQNEAQ (reference sequence). CDR3 length: 13 amino acids. V was pared by 2 bases and J by 9 bases, with 11 bases between. The CDR3 reads CASSLSGVSEQFF. As DNA, the CDR3 is TGTGCCAGCAGCTTATCGGGAGTCAGTGAGCAGTTCTTC.

V gene TRBV6-1 combines with J gene TRBJ2-3, with 7 bases that match TRBD2. CDR1 is MNHNS and CDR2 is SASEGT in the germline V gene. The V segment lost 2 bases and the J segment 0 bases; nucleotides outside the gene matches: 5. The CDR3 consists of 16 residues. CDR3 sequence reads: CASSEFQGGSTDTQYF. CDR3 nucleotide sequence: TGTGCCAGCAGTGAATTTCAGGGAGGGAGCACAGATACGCAGTATTTT.

The chain joins TRBV5-1 to TRBJ2-2; TRBD1 aligns across 7 bases. Germline lookup yields CDR1 SGHRS and CDR2 YFSETQ. Losses at the gene ends were 3 bases for V and 5 bases for J; bases not matched to a gene: 10. The CDR3 is 16 residues long. The chain's CDR3 is CASSSYRGQGTGELFF. The CDR3 DNA follows: TGCGCCAGCAGCTCTTACAGGGGCCAGGGGACCGGGGAGCTGTTTTTT.

This clone was seen just once. V is TRBV5-1 and J is TRBJ2-7, with 7 bases matching TRBD1. Looked up from germline, CDR1 is SGHRS and CDR2 is YFSETQ. Trimming removed 0 bases from V and 0 bases from J; junction bases left unmatched: 3. The CDR3 is made up of 15 amino acids. The CDR3 DNA reads as TGCGCCAGCAGCTTGGAAGGGACAGCCTCCTACGAGCAGTACTTC. This gives the protein CASSLEGTASYEQYF.

The rearrangement links TRBV11-2 to TRBJ1-1, with D tentatively TRBD1 (5 bases). Per the germline V gene, CDR1 is SGHAT and CDR2 is FQNNGV. The CDR3 covers 13 residues. V was clipped by 11 bases and J by 1 base, with 14 bases between them. As DNA, the CDR3 is TGTGCCTCGGAAGCGGGGACGAACACTGAAGCTTTCTTT. Its protein product is CASEAGTNTEAFF.

The chain has TRBV6-6 and TRBJ2-7; D unclear. Germline V gene data show CDR1 as MNHNY and CDR2 as SVGAGI (reference sequence). The CDR3 consists of 12 residues. The ends were cut back, 6 bases at V and 5 bases at J, with 11 bases in the middle. CDR3 sequence: CASSESGHEQYF. The DNA for the CDR3 is TGTGCCAGCAGCGAGTCAGGCCACGAGCAGTACTTC.

The chain joins TRBV5-1 to TRBJ2-5, with TRBD1 matching over 9 bases. From germline, CDR1 is SGHRS and CDR2 YFSETQ. J lost 3 bases, V lost 4 bases, and 4 bases had no gene match. The CDR3 length is 14 residues. The CDR3 DNA follows: TGCGCCAGCAGCGTAAGGACAGGGGAAGAGACCCAGTACTTC. Translated: CASSVRTGEETQYF.

The chain combines TRBV18 with TRBJ2-7; D possibly corresponds to TRBD1 (5 bases). This CDR3 has 15 residues. Per the germline V gene, CDR1 is KGHSH and CDR2 is LQKENI. The ends were cut back, 3 bases at V and 4 bases at J, with 16 bases in the middle. Here the CDR3 DNA reads TGTGCCAGCTCACCGCAGGGCGCTCATACTTACGAGCAGTACTTC. Translation: CASSPQGAHTYEQYF.

V and J are TRBV5-8 and TRBJ1-2, with D tentatively TRBD1 (6 bases). Looked up from germline, CDR1 is SGHTS and CDR2 is YDEGEE. The CDR3 totals 15 residues. Trimming removed 2 bases from V and 2 bases from J, with 13 bases in between. This CDR3 reads CASSFRDKGNYGYTF. CDR3 sequence (DNA): TGTGCCAGCAGCTTCCGGGACAAAGGGAACTATGGCTACACCTTC.

The chain uses TRBV6-5 and TRBJ2-7; 12 positions match TRBD2. This CDR3 is 15 amino acids long. The V gene end was trimmed by 4 bases and the J gene end by 5 bases; junction bases not matched to a gene: 6. Germline CDR1 reads MNHEY; CDR2 reads SVGAGI. CDR3 residues: CASSSQTSGSHEQYF. The CDR3 DNA sequence: TGTGCCAGCAGTTCACAGACTAGCGGGAGCCACGAGCAGTACTTC.

V and J are TRBV6-5 and TRBJ2-1; D possibly corresponds to TRBD1 (6 bases). Trimming shortened V by 5 bases and J by 2 bases, and 13 bases separated the two germline ends. Germline V gives CDR1 MNHEY, CDR2 SVGAGI. The CDR3 extends over 15 amino acids. For the CDR3, the DNA is TGTGCCAGCAGTCAACAGGGAGATGCCTACAATGAGCAGTTCTTC. Protein sequence: CASSQQGDAYNEQFF.

Here the CDR3 DNA reads TGTGCCAGCAGCTTATCAGCAACTAATGAAAAACTGTTTTTT. This gives the protein CASSLSATNEKLFF. The rearrangement joins TRBV7-2 to TRBJ1-4; D gene unclear. Germline V gene data show CDR1 as SGHTA and CDR2 as FQGNSA. Trimming cost V 2 bases and J 0 bases, with 4 bases left between them. This CDR3 contains 14 residues.

The chain couples TRBV6-6 to TRBJ2-3; 8 bases fit TRBD2. This CDR3 contains 13 residues. Germline loops: CDR1 MNHNY, CDR2 SVGAGI (reference sequence). Trimming at V came to 0 bases and at J to 14 bases, leaving 7 bases not matched to a gene. The CDR3 loop reads CASSYSALAVGYF. The CDR3, as DNA: TGTGCCAGCAGTTACTCGGCACTAGCGGTTGGGTATTTT.

This chain connects TRBV7-9 to TRBJ2-3, with 7 bases identical to TRBD1. CDR1 is SEHNR, CDR2 FQNEAQ, per germline (reference sequence). Trimming took 4 bases from V and 3 from J; bases not matched to a gene: 7. The CDR3 is made up of 15 amino acids. The CDR3 here is CASSSGQLLTDTQYF. DNA for the CDR3: TGTGCCAGCAGCTCGGGACAGCTCCTAACAGATACGCAGTATTTT.

The genes are TRBV18 and TRBJ1-1; TRBD1 might be the D (6 bases). The CDR3 spans 15 residues. V shed 3 bases and J shed 2 bases, with 13 bases lying between them. Looked up from germline, CDR1 is KGHSH and CDR2 is LQKENI. CDR3 DNA sequence: TGTGCCAGCTCACCTTTTTTACAGGGCAACACTGAAGCTTTCTTT. Amino acids: CASSPFLQGNTEAFF.

As for this clone: One end of the junction is discordant with germline, which a read error may explain. The chain uses TRBV18 and TRBJ1-3; no clear D. Germline CDR1 and CDR2: KGHSH and LQKENI. This CDR3 is built from 17 residues. The CDR3 region is CASSRIDITYSGNAIYF. In DNA, the CDR3 is TGTGCCAGCTCACGAATCGACATTACTTACTCTGGAAACGCCATATATTTT.